This T cell receptor beta chain was documented in a study of identical twins' blood T cells. Study-wide results and limits: Twins shared more top CDR3 clonotypes than unrelated donors did.

Via MiXCR, TCRdb re-called the 5' RACE reads, giving one row per CDR3 protein. Of roughly 340,000 distinct CDR3 sequences in the sample, over 25% were seen once. Germline loops: CDR1 LGHNA, CDR2 YSLEER. The CDR3 runs to 15 residues. V lost 4 bases, J lost 4 bases, and 2 bases stayed unmatched. Comments on this clonotype: Its antigen is not known.

This TCR derives from a woman between 18 and 50 years old in good health. Sample: PBMCs. This chain uses TRBV4-3 with TRBJ2-3, with 13 nucleotides matching TRBD2. DNA for the CDR3: TGCGCCAGCAGCCGCGGACTAGCGGGAGCAGATACGCAGTATTTT. It specifies CASSRGLAGADTQYF.